This TCR beta chain was sequenced for a study of identical twins. One entry per CDR3 protein results from TCRdb running MiXCR on the 5' RACE reads. The repertoire holds 250,000 or so distinct CDR3 sequences, with approximately 11% as singletons. V lost 3 bases and J 5 bases, leaving 17 bases between the germline ends. Germline V gene sequence: CDR1 SGHRS, CDR2 YFSETQ. The CDR3 totals 15 residues. This clonotype has a handful of counts. Its antigen remains unidentified. General observations from the study: Findings depended on cross-sectional statistics rather than tracking the same donors. The study found excess low generation probability among twin-shared out-of-frame alpha sequences. Researchers caution that invariant MAIT and iNKT cells could partly confound zero-insertion analyses.

No donor was unhealthy or non-Caucasian. These sequences were also reported in another study, on yellow fever vaccine responses in identical twins.

What was sequenced was memory (CD45RO+) T cells sorted from blood. The gene calls are TRBV5-1 and TRBJ2-5; tentatively, D is TRBD1 or TRBD2 (7 bases each). This receptor was obtained from a woman between 18 and 30 years old in good health. In DNA form, the CDR3 reads TGCGCCAGCAGCTCTTCGACAGGGAGGGATGAGACCCAGTACTTC. Amino acid sequence: CASSSSTGRDETQYF.